The 32 T cell receptor beta chains in this list originate from one sample, sequenced in a study of blood T cell repertoires in COVID-19. The protocol was immunoSEQ multiplex PCR, while the TCRdb copy is restricted to in-frame clones and leaves out a portion. The sample has about 210,000 clones, roughly four fifths seen once. Sequenced: PBMCs or T cells enriched from blood (not recorded which). Receptors originate from a man between 35 and 55 years old who had recovered from COVID-19.

This chain links TRBV5-4 with TRBJ1-1; 8 positions match TRBD1. V dropped 6 bases and J dropped 1; count of bases not matched to a gene: 8. Germline V gene sequence: CDR1 SGHNT, CDR2 YYREEE (reference sequence). The CDR3 has 15 amino acids. CDR3 protein: CASTPTGGGNTEAFF. The CDR3 DNA reads as TGTGCCAGCACCCCCACAGGGGGGGGGAACACTGAAGCTTTCTTT. The full variable domain, rest sourced from reference TRBV5-4 and TRBJ1-1, is ETGVTQSPTHLIKTRGQQVTLRCSSQSGHNTVSWYQQALGQGPQFIFQYYREEENGRGNFPPRFSGLQFPNYSSELNVNALELDDSALYLCASTPTGGGNTEAFFGQGTRLTVV.

In its sample, this clone was seen once. V usage is TRBV30 and J usage is TRBJ1-1; maybe TRBD1 (6 bases). The germline CDR1 and CDR2 sequences are GTSNPN and SVGIG (reference sequence). Trimming cost V 7 bases and J 7 bases, with 22 bases left between them. The CDR3 spans 14 residues. CDR3 residues: CASTGGRYSFEAFF. The CDR3 bases are TGTGCCTCGACCGGGGGGCGATATTCTTTTGAAGCTTTCTTT.

The DNA for the CDR3 is TGTGCCAGCTCACCACCGTCCGGGATCTACGAGCAGTACTTC. Translated, it gives CASSPPSGIYEQYF. J is TRBJ2-7 and V is TRBV18, with D possibly being TRBD2 (5 bases). The ends were cut back, 0 bases at V and 3 bases at J, with 9 bases in the middle. The CDR3 is 14 amino acids. Germline V gives CDR1 KGHSH, CDR2 LQKENI.

This clone showed up just once. This chain connects TRBV27 to TRBJ1-6; D possibly corresponds to TRBD1 (5 bases). The germline V and J ends were trimmed by 3 bases and 10 bases, with 10 bases remaining between them. This CDR3 has 13 amino acids. Germline CDR1 is MNHEY and CDR2 is SMNVEV (reference sequence). The CDR3 spells CASSFNRGSPLHF. For the CDR3, the DNA is TGTGCCAGCAGTTTTAATCGGGGGTCACCCCTCCACTTT.

V gene TRBV25-1 combines with J gene TRBJ2-7; 7 bases match TRBD2. The V segment lost 1 base and the J segment 7 bases; nucleotides outside the gene matches: 1. Germline CDR1 and CDR2: MGHDK and SYGVNS. This CDR3 contains 12 residues. CDR3 in DNA: TGTGCCAGCAGTGAATGGGGGGGGGAGCAGTACTTC. This sequence encodes CASSEWGGEQYF.

This clone was seen a few times. The chain links TRBV6-2 or TRBV6-3 to TRBJ1-6; 7 bases agree with TRBD1. The CDR3 totals 16 residues. Trimming at V came to 6 bases and at J to 9 bases, leaving 14 bases not matched to a gene. The V gene's germline CDR1 is MNHEY and CDR2 SVGEGT. DNA for the CDR3: TGTGCCAGCAGCCGCGGACTTTCAGGGGGACGTTCACCCCTCCACTTT. Translated, it gives CASSRGLSGGRSPLHF.

The CDR3 DNA reads as TGTGCCAGCAGTCTTCGGACAGATGAAAAACTGTTTTTT. This encodes CASSLRTDEKLFF. The chain is built from TRBV2 and TRBJ1-4; tentatively, D is TRBD1 (6 bases). The CDR3 totals 13 residues. Germline lookup yields CDR1 SNHLY and CDR2 FYNNEI. The germline V and J ends were trimmed by 5 bases and 6 bases, with 10 bases remaining between them.

V gene TRBV5-1 combines with J gene TRBJ2-5; 7 bases map to TRBD1. The CDR3 is made up of 14 amino acids. Germline trimming cut 0 bases from V and 4 bases from J; bases unmatched to any gene: 3. The germline V gene has CDR1 SGHRS and CDR2 YFSETQ. As DNA, the CDR3 is TGCGCCAGCAGCTTGGGACAGGGATCAGAGACCCAGTACTTC. Translation: CASSLGQGSETQYF.

This rearrangement joins TRBV19 to TRBJ1-2; 10 bases match TRBD1. Germline V gene data show CDR1 as LNHDA and CDR2 as SQIVND (reference sequence). V trimming: 6 bases; J trimming: 11 bases; junction bases outside the gene matches: 12. CDR3 length equals 14 residues. The CDR3 nucleotides are TGTGCCAGTAGCCTCACCCCCGGGACAGGGGAGTACACCTTC. Amino acids: CASSLTPGTGEYTF.

The chain couples TRBV5-4 to TRBJ2-4, with D uncertain. The V end was cut by 1 base, the J end by 3 bases, with 17 bases between. Germline-derived CDR1 and CDR2 are SGHNT and YYREEE (reference sequence). This CDR3 has 17 residues. CDR3 DNA: TGTGCCAGCAGCTTGTTTTCGCTCGCACAGCACAAAAACATTCAGTACTTC. Its protein product is CASSLFSLAQHKNIQYF.

The chain recombines TRBV11-1 with TRBJ2-1; a weak D match, TRBD2 (6 bases). The CDR3 extends over 14 amino acids. CDR1 is SGHAT, CDR2 FQDESV, per germline (reference sequence). V was trimmed by 3 bases and J by 5 bases, leaving 11 bases between them. The DNA of the CDR3 is TGTGCCAGCAGCTTTGGCGGGGTGAACAATGAGCAGTTCTTC. Translated, it gives CASSFGGVNNEQFF.

The chain employs TRBV5-1 and TRBJ1-2, with 8 bases aligning to TRBD1. This CDR3 spans 16 amino acids. J gave up 1 base and V 7 bases, and 12 bases lay outside the gene matches. Germline CDR1 SGHRS, CDR2 YFSETQ. The CDR3 region is CASALWTGTVNYGYTF. In DNA, the CDR3 is TGCGCCAGCGCATTATGGACAGGGACCGTTAACTATGGCTACACCTTC.

The chain has TRBV2 and TRBJ2-2, with 13 bases matching TRBD2. The germline V gene has CDR1 SNHLY and CDR2 FYNNEI. The length of the CDR3 is 17 residues. J gave up 5 bases and V 5 bases, and 8 bases lay outside the gene matches. The CDR3 coding sequence is TGTGCCAGCAGTCCTGGACTAGCGGGGGCCCGAACCGGGGAGCTGTTTTTT. Translation gives CASSPGLAGARTGELFF. Variable domain in full (rest from reference TRBV2 and TRBJ2-2): EPEVTQTPSHQVTQMGQEVILRCVPISNHLYFYWYRQILGQKVEFLVSFYNNEISEKSEIFDDQFSVERPDGSNFTLKIRSTKLEDSAMYFCASSPGLAGARTGELFFGEGSRLTVL.

This clone was counted once. The chain uses TRBV27 and TRBJ1-5; D is uncertain. CDR1 MNHEY and CDR2 SMNVEV come from the germline V gene (reference sequence). Trimming took 5 bases from V and 9 from J, leaving 14 bases between them. CDR3 size: 13 residues. This CDR3 reads CASSPSSSGPQHF. In nucleotides, the CDR3 is TGTGCCAGCAGTCCCTCGAGCTCGGGGCCCCAGCATTTT.

V usage is TRBV19 and J usage is TRBJ1-1, with a possible D match to TRBD1 (6 bases). Germline V gene sequence: CDR1 LNHDA, CDR2 SQIVND (reference sequence). The V gene lost 9 bases and the J gene lost 3 bases, with 23 bases spanning the gap. The CDR3 is 16 residues long. CDR3 region: CASLNLFTGRDTEAFF. The CDR3 region has the DNA TGTGCCAGCCTAAACCTGTTTACAGGGAGGGACACTGAAGCTTTCTTT.

The chain combines TRBV7-3 with TRBJ2-3; D possibly corresponds to TRBD2 (5 bases). This CDR3 region has 14 residues. V gave up 1 base and J gave up 1 base, with 6 bases separating them. The germline V gene has CDR1 SGHTA and CDR2 FQGTGA. Here the CDR3 reads CASSLSSGTDTQYF. The CDR3 DNA reads TGTGCCAGCAGCTTAAGTAGCGGCACAGATACGCAGTATTTT.

The rearrangement joins TRBV5-1 to TRBJ2-3; 15 nucleotides line up with TRBD2. V gave up 0 bases and J gave up 3 bases; unmatched junction bases: 5. Germline CDR1 is SGHRS and CDR2 is YFSETQ. This CDR3 is built from 18 residues. CDR3 nucleotide sequence: TGCGCCAGCAGCTTGGGGACTAGCGGGGGGGCCTTTACAGATACGCAGTATTTT. The encoded protein is CASSLGTSGGAFTDTQYF.

This clone was counted a single time. Different DNA sequences within this sample yield the same CDR3. The J gene is TRBJ2-7, the V gene TRBV4-1; 7 bases are shared with TRBD1. Trimming cost V 2 bases and J 2 bases; bases outside gene matches: 6. Germline lookup yields CDR1 MGHRA and CDR2 YSYEKL. CDR3 length: 15 amino acids. CDR3 sequence (DNA): TGCGCCAGCAGCCAAAGGCAGGGGGATCCCTACGAGCAGTACTTC. Protein: CASSQRQGDPYEQYF.

The count of this clone is one. The chain carries TRBV11-2 and TRBJ1-2; D is uncertain. CDR1 and CDR2 (germline): SGHAT, FQNNGV. The CDR3 extends over 12 amino acids. Trimming pared 0 bases from V and 8 bases from J, leaving 7 bases between. CDR3 residues: CASSLDLRGYTF. CDR3 DNA sequence: TGTGCCAGCAGCTTAGACCTTCGGGGCTACACCTTC.

V and J are TRBV5-1 and TRBJ2-7; D is undetermined. V lost 1 base to trimming and J lost 0 bases, with 11 bases between them. Germline assignment: CDR1 SGHRS and CDR2 YFSETQ. The CDR3 sequence is 15 residues long. The CDR3 DNA reads TGCGCCAGCAGCTTGTGGTACGGTGGCTCCTACGAGCAGTACTTC. The encoded protein is CASSLWYGGSYEQYF.

This chain joins TRBV19 and TRBJ1-1; 11 bases fit TRBD1. Losses at the gene ends were 2 bases for V and 2 bases for J; bases not matched to a gene: 7. Germline V gene data show CDR1 as LNHDA and CDR2 as SQIVND (reference sequence). The CDR3 covers 17 residues. CDR3 bases: TGTGCCAGTAGTATATTGGACAGGGGGCTGGTAAACACTGAAGCTTTCTTT. It yields the protein CASSILDRGLVNTEAFF.

The CDR3 here is CASSYAGQANYGYTF. DNA for the CDR3: TGTGCCAGCAGTTACGCAGGACAGGCGAACTATGGCTACACCTTC. The chain is built from TRBV6-5 and TRBJ1-2; TRBD1 matches 7 bases. There are 15 residues in the CDR3. Trimming removed 2 bases from V and 2 bases from J; junction bases left unmatched: 5. Germline loops: CDR1 MNHEY, CDR2 SVGAGI.

The chain links TRBV7-9 to TRBJ1-1, with TRBD1 matching 8 bases. The germline V gene has CDR1 SEHNR and CDR2 FQNEAQ (reference sequence). J gave up 4 bases and V 4 bases, and 2 bases lay outside the gene matches. CDR3 size: 13 residues. The CDR3 here is CASSSTGATEAFF. Here the CDR3 DNA reads TGTGCCAGCAGCTCGACAGGGGCCACTGAAGCTTTCTTT.

The V gene is TRBV19, the J gene TRBJ1-6; D is perhaps TRBD1 (6 bases). The V end was cut by 4 bases, the J end by 14 bases, with 24 bases between. Per germline, CDR1 LNHDA and CDR2 SQIVND (reference sequence). The CDR3 has 16 residues. Written as DNA, the CDR3 is TGTGCCAGTAGTAACGAACCGGGACACCCCCTCTTAGCCCTCCACTTT. This translates into CASSNEPGHPLLALHF.

This chain uses TRBV11-3 with TRBJ2-6; D is unresolved. CDR3 length: 15 residues. The V gene's germline CDR1 is SGHNT and CDR2 YENEEA. The V end lost 4 bases, the J end lost 0 bases, and 7 bases lay between the germline ends. The CDR3, as DNA: TGTGCCAGCAGCTCTGCGAACTCTGGGGCCAACGTCCTGACTTTC. It is translated as CASSSANSGANVLTF.

The chain links TRBV5-1 to TRBJ1-2; D call uncertain. Germline CDR1 and CDR2: SGHRS and YFSETQ. The CDR3 covers 15 residues. Trimming stripped 0 bases from V and 10 bases from J, with 19 bases between. The CDR3 region has the DNA TGCGCCAGCAGCTTGGCCCCGAGCTCCGCTCGGGACTACACCTTC. Protein: CASSLAPSSARDYTF.

This chain uses TRBV3-1 (or the pseudogene TRBV3-2) with TRBJ2-1, with D possibly being TRBD2 (5 bases). Deletions cut 1 base from V and 1 base from J, with 11 bases between. Germline CDR1 LGHDT, CDR2 YNNKEL (reference sequence). This CDR3 comprises 16 residues. The CDR3 nucleotides are TGTGCCAGCAGCCAAGTCGGGGTAAGGTCCTACAATGAGCAGTTCTTC. Translating gives CASSQVGVRSYNEQFF.

The sample holds a few counts of this clone. This sample includes further DNA sequences coding for the same CDR3. V is TRBV5-1 and J is TRBJ1-1; D remains unclear. This CDR3 is built from 14 residues. Germline V lookup: CDR1 SGHRS, CDR2 YFSETQ. The germline V and J ends were trimmed by 0 bases and 1 base, with 7 bases remaining between them. The CDR3 DNA is TGCGCCAGCAGCTTGGGCCGGGGGAACACTGAAGCTTTCTTT. This sequence encodes CASSLGRGNTEAFF.

The V gene is TRBV9, the J gene TRBJ1-5, with 9 bases that match TRBD1. This CDR3 contains 15 residues. CDR1 SGDLS and CDR2 YYNGEE come from the germline V gene. With 3 bases clipped from V and 6 bases from J, the junction kept 7 bases outside the gene matches. The DNA of the CDR3 is TGTGCCAGCAGCGCCCACACAGGGGGCGGTCAGCCCCAGCATTTT. This translates into CASSAHTGGGQPQHF.

The chain couples TRBV5-1 to TRBJ2-7; 10 positions match TRBD2. Germline-derived CDR1 and CDR2 are SGHRS and YFSETQ. This CDR3 comprises 16 residues. V was clipped by 6 bases and J by 1 base; unmatched bases: 10. CDR3 nucleotides: TGCGCCAGCACCCGAGCGGGGGGGTCCTCATCCTACGAGCAGTACTTC. Amino acid sequence: CASTRAGGSSSYEQYF.

This sequence joins TRBV18 and TRBJ2-7; TRBD1 matches at 7 bases. The CDR3 is made up of 16 amino acids. Trimming cost V 4 bases and J 1 base; bases outside gene matches: 10. Looked up from germline, CDR1 is KGHSH and CDR2 is LQKENI. For the CDR3, the DNA is TGTGCCAGCTCACTTTATCCACCGGGACAGTCCTACGAGCAGTACTTC. It yields the protein CASSLYPPGQSYEQYF.

This sequence joins TRBV9 and TRBJ1-1; the D gene is possibly TRBD1 (5 bases). The length of the CDR3 is 15 residues. V was pared by 0 bases and J by 0 bases, with 9 bases between. Germline lookup yields CDR1 SGDLS and CDR2 YYNGEE. CDR3 in amino acids: CASSVGRGLNTEAFF. The CDR3 nucleotides read TGTGCCAGCAGCGTAGGAAGGGGTCTGAACACTGAAGCTTTCTTT.